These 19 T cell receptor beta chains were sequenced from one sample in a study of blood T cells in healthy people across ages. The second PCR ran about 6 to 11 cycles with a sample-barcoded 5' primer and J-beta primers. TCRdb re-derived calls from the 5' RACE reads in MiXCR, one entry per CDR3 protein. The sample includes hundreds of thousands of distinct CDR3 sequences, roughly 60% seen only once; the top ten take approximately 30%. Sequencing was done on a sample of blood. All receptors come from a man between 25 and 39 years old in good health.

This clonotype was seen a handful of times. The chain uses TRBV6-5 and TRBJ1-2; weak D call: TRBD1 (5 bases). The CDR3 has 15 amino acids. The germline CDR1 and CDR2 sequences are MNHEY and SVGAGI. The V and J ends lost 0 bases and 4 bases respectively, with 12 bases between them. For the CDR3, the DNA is TGTGCCAGCAGTTACTCGAGACGGCAGGGCTATGGCTACACCTTC. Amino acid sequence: CASSYSRRQGYGYTF.

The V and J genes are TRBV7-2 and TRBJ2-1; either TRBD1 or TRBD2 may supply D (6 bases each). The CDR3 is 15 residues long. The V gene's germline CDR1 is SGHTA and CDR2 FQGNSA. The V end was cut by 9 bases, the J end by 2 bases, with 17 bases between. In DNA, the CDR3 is TGTGCCAGTGCGAGGGGGGAAAACACCTACAATGAGCAGTTCTTC. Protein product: CASARGENTYNEQFF. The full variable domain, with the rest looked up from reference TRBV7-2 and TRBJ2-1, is GAGVSQSPSNKVTEKGKDVELRCDPISGHTALYWYRQSLGQGLEFLIYFQGNSAPDKSGLPSDRFSAERTGGSVSTLTIQRTQQEDSAVYLCASARGENTYNEQFFGPGTRLTVL.

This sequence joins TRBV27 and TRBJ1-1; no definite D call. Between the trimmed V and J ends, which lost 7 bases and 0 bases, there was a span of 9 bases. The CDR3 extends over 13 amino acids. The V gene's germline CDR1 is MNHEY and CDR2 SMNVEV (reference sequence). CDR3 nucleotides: TGTGCCAGCAAGACACTCATGAACACTGAAGCTTTCTTT. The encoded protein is CASKTLMNTEAFF.

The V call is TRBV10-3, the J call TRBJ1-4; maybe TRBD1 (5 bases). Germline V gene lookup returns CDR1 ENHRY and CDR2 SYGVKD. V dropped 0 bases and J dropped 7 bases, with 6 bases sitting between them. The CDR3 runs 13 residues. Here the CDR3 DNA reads TGTGCCATCAGTGAGTCCGGGGGTGAAAAACTGTTTTTT. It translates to CAISESGGEKLFF.

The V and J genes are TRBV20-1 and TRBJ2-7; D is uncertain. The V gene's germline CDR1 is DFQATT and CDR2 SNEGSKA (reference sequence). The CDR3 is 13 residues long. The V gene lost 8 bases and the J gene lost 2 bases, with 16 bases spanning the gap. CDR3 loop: CSQPSRAAYEQYF. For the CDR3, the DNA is TGCAGTCAACCCTCCCGGGCCGCCTACGAGCAGTACTTC.

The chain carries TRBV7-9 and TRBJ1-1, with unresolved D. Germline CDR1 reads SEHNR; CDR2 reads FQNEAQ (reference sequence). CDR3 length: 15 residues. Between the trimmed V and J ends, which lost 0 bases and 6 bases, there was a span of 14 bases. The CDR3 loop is CASSLAMSPVAEAFF. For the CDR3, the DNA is TGTGCCAGCAGCTTAGCGATGTCACCAGTCGCTGAAGCTTTCTTT. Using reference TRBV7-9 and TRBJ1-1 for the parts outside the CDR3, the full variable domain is DTGVSQNPRHKITKRGQNVTFRCDPISEHNRLYWYRQTLGQGPEFLTYFQNEAQLEKSRLLSDRFSAERPKGSFSTLEIQRTEQGDSAMYLCASSLAMSPVAEAFFGQGTRLTVV.

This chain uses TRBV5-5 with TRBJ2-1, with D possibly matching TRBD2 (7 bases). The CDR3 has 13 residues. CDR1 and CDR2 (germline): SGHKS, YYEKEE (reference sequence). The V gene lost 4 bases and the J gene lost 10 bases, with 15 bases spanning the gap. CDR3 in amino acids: CASSPGGGVEQFF. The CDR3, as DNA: TGTGCCAGCAGCCCCGGAGGGGGGGTGGAGCAGTTCTTC.

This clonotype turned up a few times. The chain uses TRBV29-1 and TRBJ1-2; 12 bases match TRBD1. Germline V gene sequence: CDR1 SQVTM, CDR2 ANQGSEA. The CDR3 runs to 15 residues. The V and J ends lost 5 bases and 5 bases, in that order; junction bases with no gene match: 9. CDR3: CSVQGTGGAGYGYTF. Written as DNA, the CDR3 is TGCAGCGTTCAGGGGACAGGGGGCGCAGGGTATGGCTACACCTTC.

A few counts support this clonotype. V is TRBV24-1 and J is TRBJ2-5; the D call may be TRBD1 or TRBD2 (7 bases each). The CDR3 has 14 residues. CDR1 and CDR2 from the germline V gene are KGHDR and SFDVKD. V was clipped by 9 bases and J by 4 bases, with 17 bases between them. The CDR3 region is CATRGGGAGETQYF. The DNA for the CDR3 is TGTGCCACCCGGGGAGGGGGCGCAGGAGAGACCCAGTACTTC.

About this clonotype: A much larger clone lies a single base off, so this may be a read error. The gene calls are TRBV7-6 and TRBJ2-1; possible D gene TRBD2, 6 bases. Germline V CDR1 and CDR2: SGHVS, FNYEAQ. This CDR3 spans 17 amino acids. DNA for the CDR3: TGTGCCAGCGGCTTAGGAGTGGGGCTAGCGATGGGCAATGAGCAGTTCTTC. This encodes CASGLGVGLAMGNEQFF. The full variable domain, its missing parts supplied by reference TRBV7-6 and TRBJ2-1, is GAGVSQSPRYKVTKRGQDVALRCDPISGHVSLYWYRQALGQGPEFLTYFNYEAQQDKSGLPNDRFSAERPEGSISTLTIQRTEQRDSAMYRCASGLGVGLAMGNEQFFGPGTRLTVL.

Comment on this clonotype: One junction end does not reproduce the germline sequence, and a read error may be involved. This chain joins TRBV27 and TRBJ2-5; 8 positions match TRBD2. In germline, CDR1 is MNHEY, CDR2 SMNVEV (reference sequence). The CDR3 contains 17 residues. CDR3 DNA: TGTGCCGGCAGTTTATTGTTTGAACTAGCGGCCCAAGAGACCCAGTACTTC. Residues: CAGSLLFELAAQETQYF.

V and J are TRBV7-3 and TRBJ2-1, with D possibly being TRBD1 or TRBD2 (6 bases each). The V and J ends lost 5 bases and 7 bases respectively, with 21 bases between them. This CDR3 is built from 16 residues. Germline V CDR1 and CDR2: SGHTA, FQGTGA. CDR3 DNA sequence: TGTGCCAGCAGCCCGAGGGGGGCGGGAAGTATGAATGAGCAGTTCTTC. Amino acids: CASSPRGAGSMNEQFF.

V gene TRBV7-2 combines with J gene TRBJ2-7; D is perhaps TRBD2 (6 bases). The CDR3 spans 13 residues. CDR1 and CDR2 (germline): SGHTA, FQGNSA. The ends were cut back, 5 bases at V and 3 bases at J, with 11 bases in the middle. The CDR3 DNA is TGTGCCAGCAGCCCCGCGGGGCACTACGAGCAGTACTTC. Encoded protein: CASSPAGHYEQYF.

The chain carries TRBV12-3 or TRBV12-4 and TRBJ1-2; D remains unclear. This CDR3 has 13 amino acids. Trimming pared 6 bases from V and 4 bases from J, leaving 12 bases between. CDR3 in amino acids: CASRGVGFYGYTF. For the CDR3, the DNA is TGTGCCAGCAGGGGCGTTGGATTCTATGGCTACACCTTC.

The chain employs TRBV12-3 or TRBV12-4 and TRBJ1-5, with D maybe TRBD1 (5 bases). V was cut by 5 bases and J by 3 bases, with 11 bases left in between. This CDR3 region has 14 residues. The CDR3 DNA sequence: TGTGCCAGCAGTCCGGGACGGAACAATCAGCCCCAGCATTTT. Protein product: CASSPGRNNQPQHF.

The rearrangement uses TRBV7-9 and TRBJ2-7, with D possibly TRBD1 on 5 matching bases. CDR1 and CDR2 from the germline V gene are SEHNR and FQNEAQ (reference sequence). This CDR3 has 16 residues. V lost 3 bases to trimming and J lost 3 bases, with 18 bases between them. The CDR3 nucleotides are TGTGCCAGCAGCTTCCCGGAACGTGACAGCTACTACGAGCAGTACTTC. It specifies CASSFPERDSYYEQYF.

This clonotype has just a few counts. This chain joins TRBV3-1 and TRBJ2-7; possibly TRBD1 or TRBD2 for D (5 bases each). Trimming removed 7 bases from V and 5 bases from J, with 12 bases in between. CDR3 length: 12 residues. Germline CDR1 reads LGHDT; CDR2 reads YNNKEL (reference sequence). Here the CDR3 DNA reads TGTGCCAGCACCTCCGGGACGAACGAGCAGTACTTC. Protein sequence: CASTSGTNEQYF.

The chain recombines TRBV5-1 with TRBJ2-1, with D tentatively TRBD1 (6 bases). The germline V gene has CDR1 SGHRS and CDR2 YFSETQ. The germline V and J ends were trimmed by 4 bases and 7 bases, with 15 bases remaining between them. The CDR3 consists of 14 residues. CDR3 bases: TGCGCCAGCAGCCTAAAGCTCCAGGGGAATGAGCAGTTCTTC. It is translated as CASSLKLQGNEQFF.

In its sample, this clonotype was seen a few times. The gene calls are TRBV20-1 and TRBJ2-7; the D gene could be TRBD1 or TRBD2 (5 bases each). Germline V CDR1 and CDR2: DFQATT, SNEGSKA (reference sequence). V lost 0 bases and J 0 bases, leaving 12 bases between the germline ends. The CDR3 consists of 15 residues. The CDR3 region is CSARDEGRNSYEQYF. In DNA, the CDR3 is TGCAGTGCTAGAGATGAGGGACGGAACTCCTACGAGCAGTACTTC.